This T cell receptor beta chain was recovered during a study of CD4 T cell repertoires in COVID-19. Study background: Relabeled CFSE-low cells, IL-2-expanded for approximately eleven days, met spikes from other coronaviruses.

Study results and caveats: SARS-CoV and/or HKU1 spike cultures shared between 7 and 25% of SARS-CoV-2 clonotypes.

TCRdb's table, derived via immunoSEQ multiplex PCR, lists solely in-frame clones and lacks some. The profile covers over 75,000 clones, with 83% appearing a single time and about 0.5% taken by the ten largest. The memory T cells were sequenced right after ex vivo isolation, without culture. Concerning this clone itself: Its antigen is not identified.

CDR1 and CDR2 (germline): SGHKS, YYEKEE (reference sequence). The CDR3 consists of 15 residues. The V end lost 5 bases, the J end lost 0 bases, and 14 bases lay between the germline ends. The sample here was CD4+ T cells from peripheral blood, taken after recovery from COVID-19. The sequence derives from a human donor who had COVID-19. V usage is TRBV5-5 and J usage is TRBJ2-5; D unresolved. For the CDR3, the DNA is TGTGCCAGCAGTTCCCTCTCAAGGTACCAAGAGACCCAGTACTTC. Translating gives CASSSLSRYQETQYF.